These T cell receptor beta chains were read from a single sample in a study of T cells after yellow fever vaccination. MiXCR was run by TCRdb on the 5' RACE reads, yielding one entry per CDR3 protein. Of some 80,000 distinct CDR3 sequences detected, less than 15% appear once; the ten largest clones hold around 25%. The sequencing here drew on CD8+ T cells not binding an NS4B(214-222) dextramer, sorted from PBMCs, taken less than 25 days after the first yellow fever vaccination. The receptors were gathered from a young man who received the YFV17D yellow fever vaccine. Each CDR3 is given with its conserved first and last residue. A D gene is named only where the DNA matches it firmly. Not every row has a clone size; where given, it reads once, few, many or a size class.

J | V | length | D | size | DNA | CDR3
TRBJ2-7 | TRBV5-1 | 16 | - | many | TGCGCCAGCAGCTCGGGACACCAAAGGCCCTCCTACGAGCAGTACTTC | CASSSGHQRPSYEQYF
TRBJ2-7 | TRBV4-3 | 15 | - | few | TGCGCCAGCAGCCAAGACAGGCAGAGCTCCTACGAGCAGTACTTC | CASSQDRQSSYEQYF
TRBJ1-3 | TRBV4-3 | 16 | TRBD1 | - | TGCGACAGCAGCCAAGACAGGGGGACCTCTGGAAACACCATATATTTT | CDSSQDRGTSGNTIYF
TRBJ2-2 | TRBV6-2/TRBV6-3 | 16 | TRBD1 | - | TGTGCCAGCAGATGGGACAGGAGGGTCGACACCGGGGAGCTGTTTTTT | CASRWDRRVDTGELFF
TRBJ2-3 | TRBV13 | 13 | - | - | TGTGCCAGCAGCCGCAGGGGCACAGATACGCAGTATTTT | CASSRRGTDTQYF
TRBJ2-5 | TRBV14 | 14 | - | few | TGTGCCAGCAGCCCTCTTCAGGGGCGGGAGACCCAGTACTTC | CASSPLQGRETQYF
TRBJ2-1 | TRBV7-9 | 14 | - | - | TGTGCCAGCAGATCTTACGGGATATACAATGAGCAGTTCTTC | CASRSYGIYNEQFF
TRBJ1-2 | TRBV4-1 | 14 | TRBD1 | - | TGCGCCAGCAGCCAGCAAGGGGGCGGTGATGGCTACACCTTC | CASSQQGGGDGYTF
TRBJ1-1 | TRBV11-2 | 16 | - | few | TGTGCCAGCAGCTTAGACAGGGGACTTGTGAACACTGAAGCTTTCTTT | CASSLDRGLVNTEAFF
TRBJ2-7 | TRBV20-1 | 13 | - | - | TGCAGTGCTAGAGTGGCCAGCACCTACGAGCAGTACTTC | CSARVASTYEQYF
TRBJ2-2 | TRBV27 | 13 | - | - | TGTGCCAGCAGTTACCTGGAGCCCGGGGAGCTGTTTTTT | CASSYLEPGELFF
TRBJ1-6 | TRBV4-3 | 13 | - | - | TGCGCCAGCAGCCAAGAATGGAGGTCACCCCTCCACTTT | CASSQEWRSPLHF
TRBJ2-2 | TRBV5-6 | 13 | - | - | TGTGCCAGCAGCTTGTGGGATACCGGGGAGCTGTTTTTT | CASSLWDTGELFF
TRBJ2-3 | TRBV7-9 | 14 | TRBD1 | - | TGTGCCAGCAGCAGACCGACAGGGACAGATACGCAGTATTTT | CASSRPTGTDTQYF
TRBJ2-7 | TRBV19 | 14 | TRBD1 | once | TGTGCCAGTAGTATCGGGACAGGTCCCTACGAGCAGTACTTC | CASSIGTGPYEQYF
TRBJ2-1 | TRBV5-1 | 13 | TRBD2 | few | TGCGCCAGCAGCTTTGATAGCGGGCCTGAGCAGTTCTTC | CASSFDSGPEQFF
TRBJ1-1 | TRBV29-1 | 11 | - | many | TGCAGCGTTGAAAGGGACACTGAAGCTTTCTTT | CSVERDTEAFF
TRBJ2-3 | TRBV29-1 | 14 | - | - | TGCAGCGTCTATCTACAGGAGACGGGAGATACGCAGTATTTT | CSVYLQETGDTQYF
TRBJ1-2 | TRBV12-3/TRBV12-4 | 17 | TRBD1 | - | TGTGCCAGCAGTACCGATCCGGTGGGACAGGGGACCTATGGCTACACCTTC | CASSTDPVGQGTYGYTF
TRBJ2-5 | TRBV6-5 | 17 | TRBD2 | few | TGTGCCAGCAGTTACGTACTAGCGGGGGCCCTACAAGAGACCCAGTACTTC | CASSYVLAGALQETQYF
TRBJ2-2 | TRBV3-1 | 13 | - | few | TGTGCCAGCAGCCACGACAGGCCCGGGGAGCTGTTTTTT | CASSHDRPGELFF
TRBJ1-2 | TRBV20-1 | 17 | TRBD1 | - | TGCAGTGGTAGAGACGGGGGGACTCGACAGGGGGCCTATGGCTACACCTTC | CSGRDGGTRQGAYGYTF
TRBJ2-7 | TRBV27 | 14 | TRBD1 | - | TGTGCCAGCAGTTTCAGGGGGCCAAGCTACGAGCAGTACTTC | CASSFRGPSYEQYF
TRBJ2-5 | TRBV7-6 | 14 | TRBD1 | - | TGTGCCAGCAGCTTAAAAGGGGGCAGGGAGACCCAGTACTTC | CASSLKGGRETQYF
TRBJ2-3 | TRBV6-2/TRBV6-3 | 17 | - | few | TGTGCCAGCAGTCCGGAGAGTGGACTTCTTACCCCAGATACGCAGTATTTT | CASSPESGLLTPDTQYF
TRBJ2-3 | TRBV9 | 15 | TRBD2 | few | TGTGCCAGCAGCGTTGCGGGGGAGAGCACAGATACGCAGTATTTT | CASSVAGESTDTQYF
TRBJ2-2 | TRBV3-1 | 18 | TRBD2 | few | TGTGCCAGCAGCCAAGTTTTGATAGCGGGGGAGGGCACCGGGGAGCTGTTTTTT | CASSQVLIAGEGTGELFF
TRBJ2-5 | TRBV20-1 | 13 | - | few | TGCAGTGCTGATTCCGGGACGGCGGAGACCCAGTACTTC | CSADSGTAETQYF
TRBJ2-4 | TRBV5-6 | 15 | - | few | TGTGCCAGCAGCCTCAAACAGCTAGCCAAAAACATTCAGTACTTC | CASSLKQLAKNIQYF
TRBJ2-5 | TRBV9 | 14 | - | - | TGTGCCAGCAGCGGACCGACTAGTCCGGAGACCCAGTACTTC | CASSGPTSPETQYF
TRBJ1-5 | TRBV7-8 | 13 | - | - | TGTGCCAGCAGCAAACCGGGAGGACAGCCCCAGCATTTT | CASSKPGGQPQHF
TRBJ2-1 | TRBV4-3 | 15 | - | - | TGCGCCAGCAGCCAAGAGATAGGAACCTACAATGAGCAGTTCTTC | CASSQEIGTYNEQFF
TRBJ1-1 | TRBV11-1 | 14 | TRBD1 | - | TGTGCCAGCAGCTCTTTTACAGGGGGCACTGAAGCTTTCTTT | CASSSFTGGTEAFF
TRBJ2-5 | TRBV6-1 | 14 | - | - | TGTGCCAGCAGAGTAGGGGGGCCCTGGGAGACCCAGTACTTC | CASRVGGPWETQYF
TRBJ2-5 | TRBV7-9 | 17 | TRBD2 | - | TGTGCCAGCAGCTTGACTGGTCGGGGGGTAGGACGAGAGACCCAGTACTTC | CASSLTGRGVGRETQYF
TRBJ2-1 | TRBV7-2 | 14 | - | many | TGTGCCAGCAGCCCGCCGGAGGGGTACAATGAGCAGTTCTTC | CASSPPEGYNEQFF
TRBJ2-1 | TRBV20-1 | 13 | - | - | TGCAGTGCTACAGAGATATTATACTATGAGCAGTTCTTC | CSATEILYYEQFF
TRBJ1-4 | TRBV7-6 | 12 | - | - | TGTGCCAGCAGTCAAAGGGATGAAAAACTGTTTTTT | CASSQRDEKLFF
TRBJ2-1 | TRBV6-4 | 15 | - | - | TGTGCCAGCAGTCCCTCCTGGGTAGGGACCGGTGAGCAGTTCTTC | CASSPSWVGTGEQFF
TRBJ1-1 | TRBV12-3/TRBV12-4 | 14 | - | many | TGTGCCAGCAGCCGAACCGGGCCAAACACTGAAGCTTTCTTT | CASSRTGPNTEAFF
TRBJ1-6 | TRBV19 | 15 | TRBD1 | few | TGTGCCAGTCGAAACAGGGGTCTGGGTAATTCACCCCTCCACTTT | CASRNRGLGNSPLHF
TRBJ1-2 | TRBV29-1 | 15 | TRBD1 | - | TGCAGCGTTGAATCTAAGGGACAGGGGGCTCGTGGCTACACCTTC | CSVESKGQGARGYTF
TRBJ1-1 | TRBV5-1 | 13 | - | - | TGCGCCAGCAGCCCCGGGTTGAACACTGAAGCTTTCTTT | CASSPGLNTEAFF